Listed below are T cell receptor delta chains from one sample, sequenced in a study of gamma-delta T cells after stem cell transplantation. TCRdb re-called the RT-PCR reads through CATT. The sample yields under 2,500 delta-chain clones, 5.5% to 6.5% seen once. Sample: gamma-delta T cells. These TCRs come from a human donor. It is not recorded whose cells these are; they may come from a transplant donor. The CDR3 runs from the conserved cysteine through the conserved F or W.

v_call	cdr3_aa
TRDV2	CACDPIPTSVAVNYTDTLIF
TRDV2	CACDTLLGDAVRTDRLIF
TRDV2	CACDTVLGDSSSWDTRQMFF
TRDV2	CACDTVNWGISDKLIF
TRDV2	CACDSTGGPSSWDTRQMFF
TRDV2	CACDTVRLGGLRYTDKLIF
TRDV2	CACDTLRTTDKLIF
TRDV2	CACDTVQRMTDKLIF
TRDV2	CACDALGHDKLIF
TRDV2	CACDRVLGDTSGSWDTRQMFF
TRDV2	CACDKLLGDTQLIATDTLIF
TRDV2	CACDSLGEYTDKLIF
TRDV2	CARDTLKGDPRTDKLIF